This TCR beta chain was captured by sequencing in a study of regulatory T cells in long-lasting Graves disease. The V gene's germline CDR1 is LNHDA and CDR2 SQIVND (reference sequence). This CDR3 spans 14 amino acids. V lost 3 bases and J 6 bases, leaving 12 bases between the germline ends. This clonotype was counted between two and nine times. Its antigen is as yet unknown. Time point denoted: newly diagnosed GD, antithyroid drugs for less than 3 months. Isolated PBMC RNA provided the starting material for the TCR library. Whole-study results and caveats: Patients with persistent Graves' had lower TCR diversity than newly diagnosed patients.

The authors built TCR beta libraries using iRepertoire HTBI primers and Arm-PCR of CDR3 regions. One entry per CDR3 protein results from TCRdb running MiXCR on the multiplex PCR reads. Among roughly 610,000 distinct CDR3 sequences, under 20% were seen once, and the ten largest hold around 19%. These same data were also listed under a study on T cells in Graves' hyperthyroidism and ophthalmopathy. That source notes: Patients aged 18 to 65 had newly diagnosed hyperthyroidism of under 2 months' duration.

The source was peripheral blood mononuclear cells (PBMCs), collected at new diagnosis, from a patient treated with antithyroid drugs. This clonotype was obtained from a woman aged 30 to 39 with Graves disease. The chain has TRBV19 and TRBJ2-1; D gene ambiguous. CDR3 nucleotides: TGTGCCAGTAGTATTCTGGAAGAAGGCAATGAGCAGTTCTTC. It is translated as CASSILEEGNEQFF.